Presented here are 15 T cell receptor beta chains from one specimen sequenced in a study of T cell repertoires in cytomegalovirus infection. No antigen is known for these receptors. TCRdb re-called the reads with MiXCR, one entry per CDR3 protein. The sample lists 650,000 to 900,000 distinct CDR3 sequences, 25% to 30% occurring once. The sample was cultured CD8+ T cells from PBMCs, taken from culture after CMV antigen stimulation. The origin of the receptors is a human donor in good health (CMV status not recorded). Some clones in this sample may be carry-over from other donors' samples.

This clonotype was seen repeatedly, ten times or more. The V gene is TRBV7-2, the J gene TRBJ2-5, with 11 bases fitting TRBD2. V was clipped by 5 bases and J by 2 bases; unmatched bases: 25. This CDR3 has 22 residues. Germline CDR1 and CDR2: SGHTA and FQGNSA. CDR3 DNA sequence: TGTGCCAGCAGCCTCGCCCCCCCCCTTACTAGCGGGGGCGCCGGCCCTCAAGAGACCCAGTACTTC. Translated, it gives CASSLAPPLTSGGAGPQETQYF.

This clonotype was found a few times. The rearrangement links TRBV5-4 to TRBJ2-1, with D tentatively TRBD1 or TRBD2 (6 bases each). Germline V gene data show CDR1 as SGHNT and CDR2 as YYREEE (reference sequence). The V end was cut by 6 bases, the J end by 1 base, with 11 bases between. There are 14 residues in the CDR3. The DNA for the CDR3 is TGTGCCAGCATGACAGGACTATCCTACAATGAGCAGTTCTTC. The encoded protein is CASMTGLSYNEQFF.

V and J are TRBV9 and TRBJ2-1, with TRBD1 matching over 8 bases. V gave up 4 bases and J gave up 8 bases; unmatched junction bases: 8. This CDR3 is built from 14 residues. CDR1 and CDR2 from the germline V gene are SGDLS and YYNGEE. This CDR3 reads CASSYRTGFYEQFF. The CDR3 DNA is TGTGCCAGCAGCTACAGGACAGGGTTTTATGAGCAGTTCTTC.

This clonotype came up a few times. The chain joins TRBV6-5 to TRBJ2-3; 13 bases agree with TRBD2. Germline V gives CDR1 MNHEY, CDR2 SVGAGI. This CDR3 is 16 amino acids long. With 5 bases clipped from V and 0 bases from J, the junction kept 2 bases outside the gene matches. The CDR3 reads CASSLTSGGSTDTQYF. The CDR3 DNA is TGTGCCAGCAGTCTGACTAGCGGGGGGAGCACAGATACGCAGTATTTT.

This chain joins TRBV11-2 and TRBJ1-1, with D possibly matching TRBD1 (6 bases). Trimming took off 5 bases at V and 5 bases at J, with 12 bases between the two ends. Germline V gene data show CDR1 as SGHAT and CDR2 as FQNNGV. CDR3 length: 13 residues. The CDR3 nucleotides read TGTGCCAGCAGCCGATACAGGGAAACTGAAGCTTTCTTT. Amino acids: CASSRYRETEAFF.

The CDR3 loop is CASSVPPSAASGEQFF. CDR3 nucleotides: TGTGCCAGTAGTGTTCCTCCTAGCGCGGCAAGCGGTGAGCAGTTCTTC. This chain connects TRBV19 to TRBJ2-1, with D perhaps matching TRBD2 (6 bases). CDR3 size: 16 residues. V was cut by 5 bases and J by 9 bases, with 23 bases left in between. Germline V gives CDR1 LNHDA, CDR2 SQIVND (reference sequence).

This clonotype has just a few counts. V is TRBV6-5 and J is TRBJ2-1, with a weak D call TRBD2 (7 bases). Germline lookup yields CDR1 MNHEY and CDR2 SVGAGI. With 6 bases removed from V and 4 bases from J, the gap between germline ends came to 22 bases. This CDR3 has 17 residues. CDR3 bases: TGTGCCAGCAGCAACCAATTCGGGGGGCCGGGATACAATGAGCAGTTCTTC. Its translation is CASSNQFGGPGYNEQFF.

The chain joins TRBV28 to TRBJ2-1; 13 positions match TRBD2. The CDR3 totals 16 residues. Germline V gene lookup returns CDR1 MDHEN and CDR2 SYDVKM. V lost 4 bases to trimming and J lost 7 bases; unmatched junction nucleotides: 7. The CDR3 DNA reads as TGTGCCAGCAGTTCCCTACTAGCGGGGGGGCTGAATGAGCAGTTCTTC. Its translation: CASSSLLAGGLNEQFF.

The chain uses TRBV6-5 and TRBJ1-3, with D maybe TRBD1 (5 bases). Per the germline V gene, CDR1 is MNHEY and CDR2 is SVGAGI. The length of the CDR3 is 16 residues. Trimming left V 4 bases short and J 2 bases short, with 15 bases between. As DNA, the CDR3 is TGTGCCAGCAGTTTGAACCGAGGGGTGGCTGGAAACACCATATATTTT. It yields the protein CASSLNRGVAGNTIYF.

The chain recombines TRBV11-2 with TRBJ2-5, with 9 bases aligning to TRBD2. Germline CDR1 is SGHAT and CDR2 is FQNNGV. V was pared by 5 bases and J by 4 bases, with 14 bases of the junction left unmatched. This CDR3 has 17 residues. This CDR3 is CASSPGERGASRETQYF. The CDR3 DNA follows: TGTGCCAGCAGCCCAGGAGAGCGGGGGGCCTCAAGAGAGACCCAGTACTTC.

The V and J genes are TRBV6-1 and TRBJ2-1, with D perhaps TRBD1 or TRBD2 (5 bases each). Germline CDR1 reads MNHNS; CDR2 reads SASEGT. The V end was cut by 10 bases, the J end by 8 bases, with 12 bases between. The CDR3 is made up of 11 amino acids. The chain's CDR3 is CATRVGDEQFF. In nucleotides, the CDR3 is TGTGCCACCCGCGTGGGGGATGAGCAGTTCTTC.

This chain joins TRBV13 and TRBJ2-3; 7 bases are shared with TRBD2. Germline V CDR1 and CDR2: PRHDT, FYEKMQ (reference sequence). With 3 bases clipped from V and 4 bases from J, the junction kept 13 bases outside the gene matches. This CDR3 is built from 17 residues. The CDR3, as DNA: TGTGCCAGCAGCTTGGGCTTATCGGGGGGAGGGTCAGATACGCAGTATTTT. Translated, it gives CASSLGLSGGGSDTQYF.

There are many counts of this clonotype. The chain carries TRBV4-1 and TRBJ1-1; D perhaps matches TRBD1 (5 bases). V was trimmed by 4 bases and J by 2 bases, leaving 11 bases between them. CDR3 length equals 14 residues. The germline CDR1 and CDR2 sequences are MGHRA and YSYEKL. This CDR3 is CASSRVGANTEAFF. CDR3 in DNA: TGCGCCAGCAGCCGAGTAGGGGCTAACACTGAAGCTTTCTTT.

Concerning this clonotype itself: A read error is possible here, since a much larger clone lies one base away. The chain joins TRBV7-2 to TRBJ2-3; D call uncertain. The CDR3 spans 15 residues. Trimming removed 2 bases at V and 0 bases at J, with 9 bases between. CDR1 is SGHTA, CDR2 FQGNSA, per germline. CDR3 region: CASSLHGYSTDTQYF. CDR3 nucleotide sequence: TGTGCCAGCAGCTTACACGGGTATAGCACAGATACGCAGTATTTT.

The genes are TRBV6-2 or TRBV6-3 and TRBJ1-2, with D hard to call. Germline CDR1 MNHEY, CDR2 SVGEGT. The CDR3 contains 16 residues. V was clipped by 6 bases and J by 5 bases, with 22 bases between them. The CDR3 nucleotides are TGTGCCAGCAGGAAGAGACGGAGCCAAGATTCATATGGCTACACCTTC. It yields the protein CASRKRRSQDSYGYTF.